The next 27 T cell receptor beta chains were all read from a single sample in a study of shared clonotypes between healthy human individuals. CD8 cells regarded as naive lacked CD45RO, were positively chosen for CCR7, and omitted terminally differentiated effector memory CD45RA+ cells. Profiling relied on immunoSEQ multiplex PCR, and the TCRdb table lists in-frame clones only, not all of them. The sample records more than 500,000 clones, 85% to 95% being singletons. Material: naive CD8+ T cells sorted from blood. The source of these receptors is a woman aged 25-40 years in good health.

The V gene is TRBV9, the J gene TRBJ2-7, with 8 bases identical to TRBD2. Trimming cost V 0 bases and J 2 bases; bases outside gene matches: 4. The CDR3 runs 15 residues. CDR1 is SGDLS and CDR2 is YYNGEE in the germline V gene. The CDR3, as DNA: TGTGCCAGCAGCGTAGCACTAGCGGAGACCTACGAGCAGTACTTC. This translates into CASSVALAETYEQYF.

The V gene is TRBV15, the J gene TRBJ2-2, with D unclear. This CDR3 is built from 16 residues. V shed 0 bases and J shed 1 base, with 9 bases lying between them. The germline gives CDR1 LNHNV, CDR2 YYDKDF (reference sequence). The CDR3 nucleotides read TGTGCCACCAGCAGAGATAAGGAAGGGAACACCGGGGAGCTGTTTTTT. Its translation: CATSRDKEGNTGELFF.

The gene calls are TRBV7-8 and TRBJ2-1; TRBD2 matches at 7 bases. The germline V gene encodes CDR1 SGHVS and CDR2 FQNEAQ. V lost 6 bases and J lost 3; bases outside the gene matches: 11. This CDR3 spans 16 amino acids. CDR3 protein: CASRPVGRESYNEQFF. The DNA of the CDR3 is TGTGCCAGCAGACCCGTGGGGCGGGAGAGCTACAATGAGCAGTTCTTC.

DNA for the CDR3: TGTGCCAGTAGTATTGGGGCGGATTTCTCCTACGAGCAGTACTTC. It specifies CASSIGADFSYEQYF. The rearrangement uses TRBV19 and TRBJ2-7, with a possible D match to TRBD1 (5 bases). The CDR3 spans 15 residues. Germline V gives CDR1 LNHDA, CDR2 SQIVND (reference sequence). V was pared by 3 bases and J by 0 bases, with 12 bases between. The full variable domain, rest sourced from reference TRBV19 and TRBJ2-7, is DGGITQSPKYLFRKEGQNVTLSCEQNLNHDAMYWYRQDPGQGLRLIYYSQIVNDFQKGDIAEGYSVSREKKESFPLTVTSAQKNPTAFYLCASSIGADFSYEQYFGPGTRLTVT.

The CDR3: CASSPSRDRNTEAFF. In DNA form, the CDR3 reads TGTGCCAGCAGTCCCTCCCGGGATAGAAACACTGAAGCTTTCTTT. The V call is TRBV28, the J call TRBJ1-1; D remains ambiguous. The CDR3 spans 15 residues. V was pared by 5 bases and J by 2 bases, with 15 bases between. Germline V CDR1 and CDR2: MDHEN, SYDVKM.

The CDR3 DNA reads as TGTGCCAGCAGTTCCATAGCGGGAGTGGGCAATGAGCAGTTCTTC. Its translation is CASSSIAGVGNEQFF. The rearrangement links TRBV27 to TRBJ2-1, with 9 bases matching TRBD2. Germline lookup yields CDR1 MNHEY and CDR2 SMNVEV (reference sequence). This CDR3 has 15 amino acids. J was trimmed by 6 bases and V by 4 bases; bases with no gene match: 7.

The V and J genes are TRBV25-1 and TRBJ1-1; the match to TRBD1 covers 10 bases. V gave up 2 bases and J gave up 0 bases; unmatched junction bases: 6. The germline CDR1 and CDR2 sequences are MGHDK and SYGVNS. The CDR3 loop spans 17 amino acids. The CDR3 DNA reads as TGTGCCAGCAGTGAAAGTGACAGGGGGCTTTTGAACACTGAAGCTTTCTTT. Translation: CASSESDRGLLNTEAFF. Supplemented by reference TRBV25-1 and TRBJ1-1, the full variable domain reads EADIYQTPRYLVIGTGKKITLECSQTMGHDKMYWYQQDPGMELHLIHYSYGVNSTEKGDLSSESTVSRIRTEHFPLTLESARPSHTSQYLCASSESDRGLLNTEAFFGQGTRLTVV.

The chain couples TRBV7-8 to TRBJ2-2; D unclear. This CDR3 has 12 amino acids. Per the germline V gene, CDR1 is SGHVS and CDR2 is FQNEAQ. The germline V and J ends were trimmed by 2 bases and 6 bases, with 4 bases remaining between them. The CDR3 DNA is TGTGCCAGCAGCTTACGCCCCGGGGAGCTGTTTTTT. Protein: CASSLRPGELFF.

This chain joins TRBV27 and TRBJ2-3; D not certain. Germline V gene lookup returns CDR1 MNHEY and CDR2 SMNVEV (reference sequence). The CDR3 length is 11 residues. Trimming removed 4 bases at V and 8 bases at J, with 7 bases between. This chain's CDR3 is CASSSGRTQYF. DNA of the CDR3: TGTGCCAGCAGTTCGGGCCGTACGCAGTATTTT.

V usage is TRBV4-1 and J usage is TRBJ1-5; D might be TRBD1 (6 bases). The CDR3 extends over 15 amino acids. The germline CDR1 and CDR2 sequences are MGHRA and YSYEKL. Trimming left V 4 bases short and J 0 bases short, with 10 bases between. This CDR3 reads CASSPTGYSNQPQHF. The CDR3 bases are TGCGCCAGCAGCCCAACAGGGTATAGCAATCAGCCCCAGCATTTT.

In nucleotides, the CDR3 is TGTGCCAGCAGCTCCGAGGGGGCTGCCATAAACCTCTATGGCTACACCTTC. Amino acid sequence: CASSSEGAAINLYGYTF. The chain joins TRBV7-9 to TRBJ1-2, with TRBD1 matching over 7 bases. CDR1 and CDR2 from the germline V gene are SEHNR and FQNEAQ (reference sequence). V lost 4 bases and J lost 4; bases outside the gene matches: 15. The CDR3 is made up of 17 amino acids.

This clone showed up just once. The chain joins TRBV9 to TRBJ2-3; possible D gene TRBD2, 6 bases. Germline CDR1 SGDLS, CDR2 YYNGEE. The CDR3 runs to 14 residues. The V end lost 4 bases, the J end lost 2 bases, and 11 bases lay between the germline ends. CDR3 in amino acids: CASSPAGFTDTQYF. The CDR3 DNA reads as TGTGCCAGCAGCCCCGCGGGGTTCACAGATACGCAGTATTTT.

The chain carries TRBV19 and TRBJ2-7; D is undetermined. CDR3 length equals 15 residues. The V end lost 3 bases, the J end lost 4 bases, and 16 bases lay between the germline ends. CDR1 and CDR2 (germline): LNHDA, SQIVND (reference sequence). CDR3 in amino acids: CASSIGRGAGYEQYF. CDR3 coding DNA: TGTGCCAGTAGTATCGGGCGTGGAGCAGGTTACGAGCAGTACTTC.

The rearrangement links TRBV16 to TRBJ2-1; D perhaps matches TRBD1 (6 bases). V was cut by 0 bases and J by 6 bases, with 18 bases left in between. CDR3 length equals 17 residues. CDR1 is KGHSY and CDR2 is FQNENV in the germline V gene. In DNA form, the CDR3 reads TGTGCCAGCAGCCAATCGTTCCGAGACAGGCCGCGCAATGAGCAGTTCTTC. Translation: CASSQSFRDRPRNEQFF.

The rearrangement joins TRBV4-1 to TRBJ2-7; D perhaps matches TRBD2 (7 bases). Trimming took off 1 base at V and 4 bases at J, with 14 bases between the two ends. The CDR3 is made up of 15 amino acids. Germline CDR1 MGHRA, CDR2 YSYEKL. Here the CDR3 reads CASSQAPGGQYEQYF. The DNA of the CDR3 is TGCGCCAGCAGCCAAGCCCCGGGGGGCCAGTACGAGCAGTACTTC.

The V call is TRBV9, the J call TRBJ1-1; D unresolved. The V gene lost 0 bases and the J gene lost 5 bases, with 8 bases spanning the gap. Germline V lookup: CDR1 SGDLS, CDR2 YYNGEE. This CDR3 spans 13 amino acids. The CDR3 is CASSVDLETEAFF. The CDR3 nucleotides are TGTGCCAGCAGCGTAGACCTGGAAACTGAAGCTTTCTTT. The variable domain in full, completed from reference TRBV9 and TRBJ1-1, reads DSGVTQTPKHLITATGQRVTLRCSPRSGDLSVYWYQQSLDQGLQFLIQYYNGEERAKGNILERFSAQQFPDLHSELNLSSLELGDSALYFCASSVDLETEAFFGQGTRLTVV.

CDR3 nucleotide sequence: TGTGCCAGCAGCTTAGCCTCCGGGGTCCCCGGGGAGCTGTTTTTT. Amino acid sequence: CASSLASGVPGELFF. The chain links TRBV13 to TRBJ2-2; possibly TRBD2 for D (5 bases). Between the trimmed V and J ends, which lost 1 base and 6 bases, there was a span of 12 bases. The CDR3 totals 15 residues. The germline V gene encodes CDR1 PRHDT and CDR2 FYEKMQ (reference sequence).

Remarks on this clone: This sample includes further DNA sequences coding for the same CDR3. The V gene is TRBV11-2, the J gene TRBJ1-1; D is ambiguous. Trimming stripped 1 base from V and 6 bases from J, with 3 bases between. The CDR3 sequence is 11 residues long. Germline V gene lookup returns CDR1 SGHAT and CDR2 FQNNGV. The CDR3 here is CASSLGAEAFF. CDR3 in DNA: TGTGCCAGCAGCTTAGGAGCTGAAGCTTTCTTT.

This clone has just one count. The J gene is TRBJ1-3, the V gene TRBV6-6; possibly TRBD1 for D (6 bases). Germline loops: CDR1 MNHNY, CDR2 SVGAGI (reference sequence). There are 15 residues in the CDR3. Trimming cost V 7 bases and J 0 bases, with 13 bases left between them. As DNA, the CDR3 is TGTGCCAGCAAATCACAGGGAGGCTCTGGAAACACCATATATTTT. It translates to CASKSQGGSGNTIYF.

J is TRBJ2-7 and V is TRBV27; a possible D gene is TRBD2 (6 bases). The CDR3 loop spans 13 amino acids. Germline V gene data show CDR1 as MNHEY and CDR2 as SMNVEV (reference sequence). Trimming cost V 4 bases and J 4 bases, with 11 bases left between them. The CDR3 DNA follows: TGTGCCAGCAGTTATGGGCGGGATTACGAGCAGTACTTC. Its protein product is CASSYGRDYEQYF.

This chain connects TRBV7-6 to TRBJ1-2; D gene unclear. The V and J ends lost 5 bases and 4 bases respectively, with 17 bases between them. The CDR3 is 15 amino acids. Germline V lookup: CDR1 SGHVS, CDR2 FNYEAQ. The CDR3 sequence is CASSPSDLWGYGYTF. The CDR3 DNA is TGTGCCAGCAGCCCCTCGGATTTATGGGGCTATGGCTACACCTTC.

CDR3 in amino acids: CASSSARYTGGADTEAFF. The CDR3 coding sequence is TGTGCCAGCAGTTCCGCACGGTACACAGGGGGCGCGGACACTGAAGCTTTCTTT. The rearrangement uses TRBV27 and TRBJ1-1, with TRBD1 matching 9 bases. The CDR3 is 18 amino acids. Germline-derived CDR1 and CDR2 are MNHEY and SMNVEV (reference sequence). Trimming took 4 bases from V and 3 from J; bases not matched to a gene: 15.

This clone was observed a single time. The chain couples TRBV5-1 to TRBJ2-7; D call uncertain. CDR1 and CDR2 (germline): SGHRS, YFSETQ. The germline V and J ends were trimmed by 1 base and 7 bases, with 6 bases remaining between them. This CDR3 spans 11 amino acids. CDR3 sequence (DNA): TGCGCCAGCAGCTTGTCCCAGGAGCAGTACTTC. As protein: CASSLSQEQYF.

The rearrangement uses TRBV27 and TRBJ2-7, with D perhaps being TRBD1 or TRBD2 (5 bases each). The V end lost 4 bases, the J end lost 4 bases, and 11 bases lay between the germline ends. CDR1 MNHEY and CDR2 SMNVEV come from the germline V gene (reference sequence). The CDR3 spans 13 residues. The CDR3 sequence: CASSSGTRYEQYF. In DNA form, the CDR3 reads TGTGCCAGCAGTTCAGGGACCAGGTACGAGCAGTACTTC.

This clone has a single count. The rearrangement joins TRBV2 to TRBJ2-5; D uncertain. V was shortened by 6 bases and J by 3 bases, with 8 bases between the two germline ends. Germline V lookup: CDR1 SNHLY, CDR2 FYNNEI. The CDR3 contains 12 residues. Written as DNA, the CDR3 is TGTGCCAGCAGCGACACGGAAGAGACCCAGTACTTC. As protein: CASSDTEETQYF.

The chain joins TRBV9 to TRBJ2-2; D uncertain. The CDR3 loop spans 13 amino acids. The germline gives CDR1 SGDLS, CDR2 YYNGEE. The ends were cut back, 0 bases at V and 4 bases at J, with 4 bases in the middle. The CDR3 reads CASSVDFTGELFF. The CDR3 nucleotides are TGTGCCAGCAGCGTAGACTTCACCGGGGAGCTGTTTTTT.

The gene calls are TRBV11-2 and TRBJ2-5, with 9 bases lining up with TRBD1. J lost 1 base, V lost 5 bases, and 5 bases had no gene match. The V gene's germline CDR1 is SGHAT and CDR2 FQNNGV. The CDR3 is 15 residues long. CDR3 region: CASSQRTGVQETQYF. CDR3 bases: TGTGCCAGCAGCCAACGGACAGGGGTCCAAGAGACCCAGTACTTC. The full variable domain, in which reference TRBV11-2 and TRBJ2-5 provide the parts outside the CDR3, is EAGVAQSPRYKIIEKRQSVAFWCNPISGHATLYWYQQILGQGPKLLIQFQNNGVVDDSQLPKDRFSAERLKGVDSTLKIQPAKLEDSAVYLCASSQRTGVQETQYFGPGTRLLVL.